This paragraph reports one T cell receptor beta chain. A much larger clone lies a single base off, so this may be a read error. This sample was included in a study of regulatory T cells in long-lasting Graves disease. Arm-PCR with iRepertoire HTBI primers amplified the CDR3 regions for these TCR beta libraries. Each CDR3 protein gets one entry after TCRdb re-called the multiplex PCR reads with MiXCR. The table has hundreds of thousands of distinct CDR3 sequences, roughly 15% seen once. Trimming shortened V by 4 bases and J by 2 bases, and 17 bases separated the two germline ends. Per the germline V gene, CDR1 is KGHDR and CDR2 is SFDVKD. The CDR3 is 17 amino acids. Described time point: newly diagnosed GD, antithyroid drugs for less than 3 months. PBMC RNA served as the TCR library source. These data also featured in a second study, about T cells in Graves' hyperthyroidism and ophthalmopathy. From that paper: The HTBI primer set served for first-round RT-PCR of the TCR CDR3.

This receptor was identified in a woman aged 25 to 39 with Graves disease. The V gene is TRBV24-1, the J gene TRBJ2-1, with a possible D match to TRBD1 (5 bases). The sample consisted of peripheral blood mononuclear cells (PBMCs), taken at new diagnosis, from a patient treated with antithyroid drugs. The DNA for the CDR3 is TGTGCCACCAGTGACCTGGGGCAGCCCACAACCTACAATGAGCAGTTCTTC. Protein product: CATSDLGQPTTYNEQFF.